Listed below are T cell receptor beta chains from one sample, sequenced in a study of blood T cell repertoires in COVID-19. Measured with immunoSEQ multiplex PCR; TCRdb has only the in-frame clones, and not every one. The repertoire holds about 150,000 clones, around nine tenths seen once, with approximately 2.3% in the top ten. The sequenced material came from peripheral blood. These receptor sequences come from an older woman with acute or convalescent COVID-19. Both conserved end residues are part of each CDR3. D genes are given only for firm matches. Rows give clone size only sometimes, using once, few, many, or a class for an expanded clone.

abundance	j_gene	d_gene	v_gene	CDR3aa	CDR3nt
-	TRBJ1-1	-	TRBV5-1	CASSLGSGRNTEAFF	TGCGCCAGCAGCTTGGGGTCAGGGCGGAACACTGAAGCTTTCTTT
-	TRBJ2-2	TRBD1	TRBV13	CASSPLGQGARTGELFF	TGTGCCAGCAGCCCCCTTGGGCAGGGGGCGCGGACCGGGGAGCTGTTTTTT
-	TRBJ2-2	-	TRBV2	CASLSGLNTGELFF	TGTGCCAGCCTTAGCGGCCTTAACACCGGGGAGCTGTTTTTT
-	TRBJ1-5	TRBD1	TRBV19	CASSMRDRGGLGNQPQHF	TGTGCCAGTAGTATGAGGGACAGGGGGGGATTGGGCAATCAGCCCCAGCATTTT
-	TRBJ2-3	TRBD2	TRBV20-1	CSAQRGAPQYF	TGCAGTGCTCAGCGGGGGGCCCCGCAGTATTTT
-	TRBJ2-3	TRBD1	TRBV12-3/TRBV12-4	CASAGGGVDTQYF	TGTGCCAGTGCAGGGGGCGGAGTAGATACGCAGTATTTT
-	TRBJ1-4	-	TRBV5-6	CASSLAETYNEKLFF	TGTGCCAGCAGCTTGGCCGAGACTTATAATGAAAAACTGTTTTTT
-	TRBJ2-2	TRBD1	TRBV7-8	CASNNRGQTGELFF	TGTGCCAGCAACAACAGGGGGCAAACCGGGGAGCTGTTTTTT
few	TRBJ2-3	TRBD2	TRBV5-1	CASSLARGDTDTQYF	TGCGCCAGCAGCTTGGCCCGGGGGGACACAGATACGCAGTATTTT
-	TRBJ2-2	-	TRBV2	CARGGRVTTNTGELFF	TGTGCCAGAGGCGGCAGGGTCACAACGAACACCGGGGAGCTGTTTTTT
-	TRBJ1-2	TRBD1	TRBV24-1	CATWDRHYGYTF	TGTGCCACCTGGGACAGGCACTATGGCTACACCTTC
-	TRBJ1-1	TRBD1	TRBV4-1	CASSLRDSLNTEAFF	TGCGCCAGCAGCCTAAGGGACAGTCTGAACACTGAAGCTTTCTTT
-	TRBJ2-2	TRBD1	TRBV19	CASSPGQGVTGELFF	TGTGCCAGTAGTCCGGGACAGGGAGTCACCGGGGAGCTGTTTTTT
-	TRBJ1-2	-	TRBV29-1	CSVGQSSYGYTF	TGCAGCGTTGGACAGTCGAGCTATGGCTACACCTTC
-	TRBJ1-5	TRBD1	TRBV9	CASSVGDRGLSNQPQHF	TGTGCCAGCAGCGTAGGGGACAGGGGCCTTAGCAATCAGCCCCAGCATTTT
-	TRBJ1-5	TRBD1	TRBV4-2	CASSQDRTGGGNQPQHF	TGTGCCAGCAGCCAAGATCGCACAGGGGGAGGCAATCAGCCCCAGCATTTT
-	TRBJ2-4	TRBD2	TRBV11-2	CASSTGLAGGNIQYF	TGTGCCAGCAGCACCGGACTAGCGGGGGGGAACATTCAGTACTTC